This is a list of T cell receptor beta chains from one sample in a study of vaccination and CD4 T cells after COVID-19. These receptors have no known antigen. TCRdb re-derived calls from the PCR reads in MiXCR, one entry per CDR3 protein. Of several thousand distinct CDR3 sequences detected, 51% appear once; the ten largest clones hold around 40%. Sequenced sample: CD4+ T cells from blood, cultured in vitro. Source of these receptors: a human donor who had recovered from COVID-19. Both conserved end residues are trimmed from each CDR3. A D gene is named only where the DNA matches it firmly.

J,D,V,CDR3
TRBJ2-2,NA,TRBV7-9,ASALTGDTGELF
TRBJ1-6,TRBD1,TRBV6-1,ASRGTGGDSPLH
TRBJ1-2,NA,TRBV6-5,ASSFPEGLNYGYT
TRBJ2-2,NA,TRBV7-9,ASSSRGALLTGELF
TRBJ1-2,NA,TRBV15,ATSGAGYGYT
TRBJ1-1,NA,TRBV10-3,AISVRREMNTEAF
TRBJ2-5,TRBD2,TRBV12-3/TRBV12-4,ASSSPGLAEETQY
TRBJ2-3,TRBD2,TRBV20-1,SARGTSGTDTQY
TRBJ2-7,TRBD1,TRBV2,ASSPDRGHGQY
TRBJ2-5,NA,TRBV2,ASSELGHGTQY
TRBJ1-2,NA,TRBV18,ASSPPTGRGYRYT
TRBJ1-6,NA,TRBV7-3,ASSLKGGADTPLH
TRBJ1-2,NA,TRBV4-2,ASSQSGRSYGYT
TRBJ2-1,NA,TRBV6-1,ASRPFGRGDEQF
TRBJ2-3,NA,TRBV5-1,ASSDGGSTDTQY
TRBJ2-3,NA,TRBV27,ASSRNRDLNTDTQY
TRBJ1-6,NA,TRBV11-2,ASSPMKGASSYNSPLH
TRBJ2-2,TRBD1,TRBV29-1,SVRTGWDTGELF
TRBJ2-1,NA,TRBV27,ASSLYSPRVTEQF
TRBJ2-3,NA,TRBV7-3,ASSRQARSTDTQY
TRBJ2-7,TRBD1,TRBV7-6,ASSLGLGQGSAYEQY
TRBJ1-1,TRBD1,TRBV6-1,ASRGYRGRSTEAF
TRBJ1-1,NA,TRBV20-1,SASPGEEAF
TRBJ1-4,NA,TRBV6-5,ASSSGATNEKLF
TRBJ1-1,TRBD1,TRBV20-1,SARGDRGENTEAF
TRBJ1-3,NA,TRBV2,ASSGSGNTIY
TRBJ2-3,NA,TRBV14,ASSRDRTLGSTDTQY
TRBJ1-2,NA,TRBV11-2,ASSPDKNYGYT
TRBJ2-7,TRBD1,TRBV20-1,SASGPGQGAGSYEQY
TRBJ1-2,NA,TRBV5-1,ASSTGQINYGYT
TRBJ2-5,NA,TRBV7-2,ASRPRDYQETQY
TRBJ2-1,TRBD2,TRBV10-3,AISVAGGREQF
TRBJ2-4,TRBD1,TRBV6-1,ASSVSPGQRIAKNIQY
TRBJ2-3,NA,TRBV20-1,SARDAGTPTDTQY
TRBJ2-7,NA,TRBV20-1,SASRGQSYEQY
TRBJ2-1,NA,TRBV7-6,ASSLAGLDGFNEQF
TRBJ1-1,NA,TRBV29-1,SVDRGLAEAF
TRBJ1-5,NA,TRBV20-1,SASWGFGNQPQH
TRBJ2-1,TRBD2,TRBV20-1,SARETSGLVYEQF
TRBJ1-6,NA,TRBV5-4,ASSPGQGSPLH
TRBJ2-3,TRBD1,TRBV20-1,SANRGRADTQY
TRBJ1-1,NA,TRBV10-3,AIRAVENTEAF
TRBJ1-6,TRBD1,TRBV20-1,SARDPTGTGSLH
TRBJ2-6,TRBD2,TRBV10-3,AISEPSGRASGANVLT
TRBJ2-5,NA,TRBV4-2,ASSQDWGAGAETQY
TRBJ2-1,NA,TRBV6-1,ASSSADGNYNEQF
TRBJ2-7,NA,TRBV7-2,ASRLGGGLYEQY
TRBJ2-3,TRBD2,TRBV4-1,ASSRAGLASDTQY
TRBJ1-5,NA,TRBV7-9,ASSLAVGGGNQPQH
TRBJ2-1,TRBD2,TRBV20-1,SATPLAGVNNEQF
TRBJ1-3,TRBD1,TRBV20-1,SATQGASGNTIY
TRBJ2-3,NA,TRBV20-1,SARDLRTNSDTQY
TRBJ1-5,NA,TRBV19,ASTSRDMLFPQH